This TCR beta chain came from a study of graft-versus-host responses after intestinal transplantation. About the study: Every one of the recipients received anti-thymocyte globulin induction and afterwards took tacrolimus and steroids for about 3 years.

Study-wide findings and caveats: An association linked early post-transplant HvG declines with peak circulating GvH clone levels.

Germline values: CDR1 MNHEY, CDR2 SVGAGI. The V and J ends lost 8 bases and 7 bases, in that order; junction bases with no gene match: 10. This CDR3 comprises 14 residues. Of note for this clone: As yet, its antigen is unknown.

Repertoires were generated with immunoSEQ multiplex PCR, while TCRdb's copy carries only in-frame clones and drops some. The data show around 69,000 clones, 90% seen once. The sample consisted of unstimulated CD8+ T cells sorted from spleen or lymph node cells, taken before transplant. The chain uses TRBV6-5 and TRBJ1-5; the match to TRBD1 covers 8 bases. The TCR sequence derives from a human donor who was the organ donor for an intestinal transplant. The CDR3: CASGPRQGIQPQHF. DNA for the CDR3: TGTGCCAGCGGACCTAGACAGGGGATCCAGCCCCAGCATTTT.